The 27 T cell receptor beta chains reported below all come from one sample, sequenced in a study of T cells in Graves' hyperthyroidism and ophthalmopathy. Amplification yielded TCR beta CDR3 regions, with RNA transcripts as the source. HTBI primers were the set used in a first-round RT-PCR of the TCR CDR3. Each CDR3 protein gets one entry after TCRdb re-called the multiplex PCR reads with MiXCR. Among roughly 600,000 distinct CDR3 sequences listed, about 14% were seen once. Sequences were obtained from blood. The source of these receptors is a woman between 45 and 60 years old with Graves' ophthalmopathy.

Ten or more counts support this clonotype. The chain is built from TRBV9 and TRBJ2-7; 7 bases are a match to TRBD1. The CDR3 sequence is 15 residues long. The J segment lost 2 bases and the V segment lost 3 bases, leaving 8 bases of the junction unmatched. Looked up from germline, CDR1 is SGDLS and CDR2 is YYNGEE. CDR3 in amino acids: CASSERQGGPYEQYF. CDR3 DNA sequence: TGTGCCAGCAGCGAGCGACAGGGTGGCCCCTACGAGCAGTACTTC. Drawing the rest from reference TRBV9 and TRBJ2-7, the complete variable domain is DSGVTQTPKHLITATGQRVTLRCSPRSGDLSVYWYQQSLDQGLQFLIQYYNGEERAKGNILERFSAQQFPDLHSELNLSSLELGDSALYFCASSERQGGPYEQYFGPGTRLTVT.

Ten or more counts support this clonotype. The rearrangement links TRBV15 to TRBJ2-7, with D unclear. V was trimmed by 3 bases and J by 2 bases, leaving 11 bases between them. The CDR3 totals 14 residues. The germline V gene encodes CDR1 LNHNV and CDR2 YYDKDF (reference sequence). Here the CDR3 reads CATSSLRRAYEQYF. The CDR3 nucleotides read TGTGCCACCAGCAGCTTGCGAAGGGCCTACGAGCAGTACTTC.

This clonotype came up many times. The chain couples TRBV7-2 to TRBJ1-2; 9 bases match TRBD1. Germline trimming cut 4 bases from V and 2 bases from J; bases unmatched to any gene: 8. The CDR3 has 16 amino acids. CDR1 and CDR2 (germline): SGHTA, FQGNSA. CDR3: CASSSRTGAFNYGYTF. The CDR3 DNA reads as TGTGCCAGCAGCTCGAGGACAGGGGCCTTCAACTATGGCTACACCTTC.

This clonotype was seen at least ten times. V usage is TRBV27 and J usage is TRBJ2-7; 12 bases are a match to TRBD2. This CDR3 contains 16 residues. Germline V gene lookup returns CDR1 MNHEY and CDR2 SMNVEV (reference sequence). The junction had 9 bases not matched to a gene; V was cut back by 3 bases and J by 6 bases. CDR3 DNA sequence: TGTGCCAGCAGTTTCATCTCTAGCGGGAGGGCCCTCGAGCAGTACTTC. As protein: CASSFISSGRALEQYF.

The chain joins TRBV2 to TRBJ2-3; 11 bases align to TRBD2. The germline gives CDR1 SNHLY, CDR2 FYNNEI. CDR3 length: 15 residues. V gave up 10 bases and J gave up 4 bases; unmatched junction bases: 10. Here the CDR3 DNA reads TGTGCCATCGAAATAGCGGGAGGGCCCCCAGATACGCAGTATTTT. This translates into CAIEIAGGPPDTQYF.

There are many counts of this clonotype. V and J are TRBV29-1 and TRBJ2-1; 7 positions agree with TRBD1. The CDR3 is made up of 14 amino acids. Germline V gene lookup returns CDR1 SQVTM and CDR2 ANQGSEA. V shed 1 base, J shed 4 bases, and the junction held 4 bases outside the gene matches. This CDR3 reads CSVEGQGVYNEQFF. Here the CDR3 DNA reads TGCAGCGTTGAAGGCCAGGGGGTTTACAATGAGCAGTTCTTC.

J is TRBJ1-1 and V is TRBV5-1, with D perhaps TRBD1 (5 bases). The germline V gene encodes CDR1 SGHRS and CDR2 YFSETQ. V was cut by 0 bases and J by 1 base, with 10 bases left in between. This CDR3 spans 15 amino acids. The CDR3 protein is CASSLVGDPNTEAFF. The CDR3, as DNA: TGCGCCAGCAGCTTGGTAGGGGACCCGAACACTGAAGCTTTCTTT.

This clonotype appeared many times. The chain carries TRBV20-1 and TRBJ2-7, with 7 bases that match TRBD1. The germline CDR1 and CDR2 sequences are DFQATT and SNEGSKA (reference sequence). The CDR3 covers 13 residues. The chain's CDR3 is CSLTGTESYEQYF. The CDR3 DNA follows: TGCAGCCTAACCGGGACAGAAAGCTACGAGCAGTACTTC.

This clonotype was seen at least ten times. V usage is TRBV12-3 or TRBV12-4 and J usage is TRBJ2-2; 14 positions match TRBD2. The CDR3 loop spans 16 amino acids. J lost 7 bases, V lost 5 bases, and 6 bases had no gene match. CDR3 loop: CASSKGLAGGVGELFF. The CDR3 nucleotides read TGTGCCAGCAGTAAAGGACTAGCGGGAGGCGTCGGGGAGCTGTTTTTT.

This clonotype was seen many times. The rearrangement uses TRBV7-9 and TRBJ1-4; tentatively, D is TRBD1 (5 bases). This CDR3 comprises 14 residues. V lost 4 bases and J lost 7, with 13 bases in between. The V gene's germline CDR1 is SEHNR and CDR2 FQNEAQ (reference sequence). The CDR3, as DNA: TGTGCCAGCAGCTCGCATCAGGGTACTGAAAAACTGTTTTTT. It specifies CASSSHQGTEKLFF.

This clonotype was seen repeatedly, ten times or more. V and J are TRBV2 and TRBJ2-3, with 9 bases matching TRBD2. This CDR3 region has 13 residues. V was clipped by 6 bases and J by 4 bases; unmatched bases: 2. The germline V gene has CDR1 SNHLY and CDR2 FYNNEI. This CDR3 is CASRRTSADTQYF. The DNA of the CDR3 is TGTGCCAGCAGGCGGACTAGCGCAGATACGCAGTATTTT.

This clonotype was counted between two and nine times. CDR3 coding DNA: TGTGCCAGCAGTTCCTCCCCGGGCTATTGGTACGAGCAGTACTTC. Its protein is CASSSSPGYWYEQYF. The J gene is TRBJ2-7, the V gene TRBV27, with no clear D. The CDR3 spans 15 residues. Germline assignment: CDR1 MNHEY and CDR2 SMNVEV (reference sequence). The V end was cut by 4 bases, the J end by 4 bases, with 17 bases between.

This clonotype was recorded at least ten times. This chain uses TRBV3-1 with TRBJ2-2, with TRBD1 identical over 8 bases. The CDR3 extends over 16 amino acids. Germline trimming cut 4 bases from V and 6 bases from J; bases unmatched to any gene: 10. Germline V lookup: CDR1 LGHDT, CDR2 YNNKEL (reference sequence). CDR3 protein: CASSPLYQGAAGELFF. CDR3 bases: TGTGCCAGCAGCCCACTGTATCAGGGGGCGGCCGGGGAGCTGTTTTTT.

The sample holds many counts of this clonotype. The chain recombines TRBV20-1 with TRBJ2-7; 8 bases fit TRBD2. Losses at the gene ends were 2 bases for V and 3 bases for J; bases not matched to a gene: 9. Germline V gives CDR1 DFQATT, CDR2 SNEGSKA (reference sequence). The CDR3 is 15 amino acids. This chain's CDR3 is CSARPRTSLSYEQYF. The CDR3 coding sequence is TGCAGTGCTAGACCCCGGACTAGCTTGAGCTACGAGCAGTACTTC.

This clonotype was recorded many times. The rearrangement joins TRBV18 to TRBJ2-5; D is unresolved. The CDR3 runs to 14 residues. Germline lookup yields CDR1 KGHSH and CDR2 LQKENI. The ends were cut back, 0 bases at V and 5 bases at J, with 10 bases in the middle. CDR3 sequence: CASSPPDGLETQYF. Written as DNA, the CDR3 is TGTGCCAGCTCACCACCGGACGGGCTCGAGACCCAGTACTTC.

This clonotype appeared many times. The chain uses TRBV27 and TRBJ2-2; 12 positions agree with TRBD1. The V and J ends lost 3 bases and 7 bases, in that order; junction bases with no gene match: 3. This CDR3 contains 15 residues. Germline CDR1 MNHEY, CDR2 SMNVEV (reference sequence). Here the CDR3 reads CASSLGQGAGGELFF. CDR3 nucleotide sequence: TGTGCCAGCAGTTTGGGACAGGGGGCCGGCGGGGAGCTGTTTTTT.

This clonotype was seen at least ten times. The CDR3 sequence is CASSAPQGLTGELFF. The CDR3 nucleotides read TGTGCCAGCAGCGCCCCACAGGGCCTTACCGGGGAGCTGTTTTTT. The chain employs TRBV13 and TRBJ2-2; possibly TRBD1 for D (6 bases). Deletions cut 5 bases from V and 5 bases from J, with 15 bases between. This CDR3 has 15 residues. Germline V CDR1 and CDR2: PRHDT, FYEKMQ (reference sequence). The full variable domain, rest sourced from reference TRBV13 and TRBJ2-2, is AAGVIQSPRHLIKEKRETATLKCYPIPRHDTVYWYQQGPGQDPQFLISFYEKMQSDKGSIPDRFSAQQFSDYHSELNMSSLELGDSALYFCASSAPQGLTGELFFGEGSRLTVL.

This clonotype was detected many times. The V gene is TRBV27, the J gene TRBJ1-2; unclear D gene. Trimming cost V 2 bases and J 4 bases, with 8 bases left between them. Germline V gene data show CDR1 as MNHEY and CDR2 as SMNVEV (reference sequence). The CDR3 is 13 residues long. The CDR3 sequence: CASSLDALYGYTF. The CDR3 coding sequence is TGTGCCAGCAGTTTAGATGCTCTCTATGGCTACACCTTC.

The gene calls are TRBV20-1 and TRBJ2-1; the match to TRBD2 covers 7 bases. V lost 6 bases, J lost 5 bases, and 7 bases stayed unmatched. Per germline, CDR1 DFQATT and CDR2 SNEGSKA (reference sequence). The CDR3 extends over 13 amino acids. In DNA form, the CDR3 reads TGCAGTGCCGGACTAGGACACGACAATGAGCAGTTCTTC. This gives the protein CSAGLGHDNEQFF.

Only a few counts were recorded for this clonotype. CDR3 loop: CASTGGLAGMGEQFF. The CDR3 DNA sequence: TGTGCCAGCACCGGGGGACTAGCGGGAATGGGTGAGCAGTTCTTC. The J gene is TRBJ2-1, the V gene TRBV27; TRBD2 matches 13 bases. The V gene end was trimmed by 7 bases and the J gene end by 9 bases; junction bases not matched to a gene: 9. This CDR3 comprises 15 residues. Germline assignment: CDR1 MNHEY and CDR2 SMNVEV (reference sequence).

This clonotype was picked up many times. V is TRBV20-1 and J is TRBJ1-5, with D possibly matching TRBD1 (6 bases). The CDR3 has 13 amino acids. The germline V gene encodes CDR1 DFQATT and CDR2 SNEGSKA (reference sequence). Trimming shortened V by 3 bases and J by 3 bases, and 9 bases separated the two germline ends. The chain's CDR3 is CSARDRYNQPQHF. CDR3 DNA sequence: TGCAGTGCTAGGGACAGATACAATCAGCCCCAGCATTTT.

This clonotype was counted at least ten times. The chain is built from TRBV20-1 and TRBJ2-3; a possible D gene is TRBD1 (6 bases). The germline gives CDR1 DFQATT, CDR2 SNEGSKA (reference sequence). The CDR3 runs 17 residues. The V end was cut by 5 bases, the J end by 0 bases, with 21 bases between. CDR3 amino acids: CSALIPTRGGSTDTQYF. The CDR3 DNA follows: TGCAGTGCTCTGATCCCGACGAGAGGGGGTAGCACAGATACGCAGTATTTT.

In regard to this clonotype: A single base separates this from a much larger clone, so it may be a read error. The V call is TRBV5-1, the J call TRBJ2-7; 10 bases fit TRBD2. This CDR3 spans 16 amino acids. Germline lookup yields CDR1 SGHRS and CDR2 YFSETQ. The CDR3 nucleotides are TGCGTCAGCAGCTTGACTGGACTAGCGGCTCTCTACGAGCAGTACTTC. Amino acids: CVSSLTGLAALYEQYF.

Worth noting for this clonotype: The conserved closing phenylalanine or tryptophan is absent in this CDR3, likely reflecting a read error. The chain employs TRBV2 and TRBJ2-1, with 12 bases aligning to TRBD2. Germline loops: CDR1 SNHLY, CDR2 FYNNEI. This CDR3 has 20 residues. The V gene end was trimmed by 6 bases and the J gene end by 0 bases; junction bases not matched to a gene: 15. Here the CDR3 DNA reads TGTGCCAGCAGCAGGCGACTAGCGGGAGTTTCATTGAGCTCCTACAATGAGCAGTTCCTC. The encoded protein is CASSRRLAGVSLSSYNEQFL.

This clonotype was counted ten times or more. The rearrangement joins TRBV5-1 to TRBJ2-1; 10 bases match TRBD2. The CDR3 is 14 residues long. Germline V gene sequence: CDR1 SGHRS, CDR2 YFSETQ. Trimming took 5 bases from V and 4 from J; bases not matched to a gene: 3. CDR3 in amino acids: CASRLAGSYNEQFF. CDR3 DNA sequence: TGCGCCAGCAGACTAGCGGGGTCTTACAATGAGCAGTTCTTC.

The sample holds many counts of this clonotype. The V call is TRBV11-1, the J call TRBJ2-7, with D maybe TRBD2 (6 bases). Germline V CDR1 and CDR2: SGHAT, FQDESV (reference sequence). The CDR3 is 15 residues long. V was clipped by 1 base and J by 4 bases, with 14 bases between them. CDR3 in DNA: TGTGCCAGCAGCTTAGGGTCCGGAGGGACGTACGAGCAGTACTTC. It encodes CASSLGSGGTYEQYF.

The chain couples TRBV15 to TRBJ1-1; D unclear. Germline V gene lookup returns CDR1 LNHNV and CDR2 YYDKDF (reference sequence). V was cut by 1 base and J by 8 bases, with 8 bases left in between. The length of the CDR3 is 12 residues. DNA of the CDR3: TGTGCCACCAGCAGAGTGGCCAGAGAAGCTTTCTTT. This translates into CATSRVAREAFF. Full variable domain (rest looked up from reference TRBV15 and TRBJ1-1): DAMVIQNPRYQVTQFGKPVTLSCSQTLNHNVMYWYQQKSSQAPKLLFHYYDKDFNNEADTPDNFQSRRPNTSFCFLDIRSPGLGDTAMYLCATSRVAREAFFGQGTRLTVV.